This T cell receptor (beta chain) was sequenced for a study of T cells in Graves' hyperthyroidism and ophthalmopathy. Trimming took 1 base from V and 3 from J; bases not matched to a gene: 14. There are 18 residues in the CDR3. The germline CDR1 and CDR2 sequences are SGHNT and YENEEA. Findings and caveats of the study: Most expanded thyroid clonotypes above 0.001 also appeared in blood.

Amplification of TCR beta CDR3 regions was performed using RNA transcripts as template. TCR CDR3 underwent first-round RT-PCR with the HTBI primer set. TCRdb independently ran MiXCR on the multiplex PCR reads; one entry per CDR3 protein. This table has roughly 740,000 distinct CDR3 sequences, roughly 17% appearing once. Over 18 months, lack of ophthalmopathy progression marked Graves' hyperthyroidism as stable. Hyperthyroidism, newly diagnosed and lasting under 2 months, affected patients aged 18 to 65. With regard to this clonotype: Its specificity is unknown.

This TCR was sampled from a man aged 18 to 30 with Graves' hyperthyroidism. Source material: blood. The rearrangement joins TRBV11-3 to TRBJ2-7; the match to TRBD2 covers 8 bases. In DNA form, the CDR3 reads TGTGCCAGCAGCTTAGGGGCCCGGACAGCGGGAGCGGGCTACGAGCAGTACTTC. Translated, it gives CASSLGARTAGAGYEQYF.